The 7 T cell receptor beta chains in this list originate from one sample, sequenced in a study of early T cells in non-severe SARS-CoV-2 infection (dated by TCRdb to 2020 to 2023). The receptor library was made with 5' RACE. TCRdb records NextSeq 500 as the sequencer. TCRdb reran the public reads through fastp at Q25 and MiXCR, keeping productive beta chains. Each entry is one CDR3 protein sequence, shown with its most common DNA and genes. This sample has some 27,000 distinct CDR3 sequences in its table, and about 4.2% of those were observed once. The ten largest clonotypes hold around 10% of the sample. The sample was whole blood. Receptor source: an adult who was a healthcare worker with PCR-confirmed SARS-CoV-2 infection or an uninfected control (not recorded which).

This clonotype appeared many times. This chain connects TRBV12-3 or TRBV12-4 to TRBJ2-1; no firm D call. This CDR3 region has 16 residues. The V end was cut by 4 bases, the J end by 0 bases, with 13 bases between. This chain's CDR3 is CASSSSGANSYNEQFF. The CDR3 coding sequence is TGTGCCAGCAGTTCATCGGGCGCCAACTCCTACAATGAGCAGTTCTTC.

This clonotype was seen a handful of times. The chain combines TRBV19 with TRBJ1-5; the D is unclear. Trimming cost V 6 bases and J 4 bases, with 13 bases left between them. Germline CDR1 and CDR2: LNHDA and SQIVND (reference sequence). This CDR3 is built from 14 residues. The CDR3 region is CASRPGLLNQPQHF. CDR3 sequence (DNA): TGTGCCAGTAGGCCGGGCCTCCTTAATCAGCCCCAGCATTTT.

This clonotype was detected ten times or more. CDR3 DNA: TGTGCCAGCACCCAGAAGGCTAGCCCCAATGAGCAGTTCTTC. Translating gives CASTQKASPNEQFF. The chain carries TRBV11-2 and TRBJ2-1; D perhaps matches TRBD2 (5 bases). The CDR3 loop spans 14 amino acids. The V gene lost 7 bases and the J gene lost 6 bases, with 16 bases spanning the gap. Germline V gene lookup returns CDR1 SGHAT and CDR2 FQNNGV.

The chain combines TRBV18 with TRBJ2-3; D unresolved. Trimming removed 8 bases at V and 1 base at J, with 10 bases between. Per the germline V gene, CDR1 is KGHSH and CDR2 is LQKENI. The CDR3 is 13 amino acids. In DNA, the CDR3 is TGTGCCAGCACCGGACCGGGCACAGATACGCAGTATTTT. The encoded protein is CASTGPGTDTQYF.

This clonotype was picked up many times. DNA of the CDR3: TGCAGTGCTAGAGACCCCGGACAGGGGGGCGTAAACGAGCAGTACTTC. Its protein is CSARDPGQGGVNEQYF. The J gene is TRBJ2-7, the V gene TRBV20-1, with TRBD1 identical over 10 bases. This CDR3 comprises 16 residues. Trimming cost V 0 bases and J 5 bases; bases outside gene matches: 10. Germline CDR1 is DFQATT and CDR2 is SNEGSKA (reference sequence).

In this sample, this clonotype turned up many times. This chain uses TRBV28 with TRBJ2-7, with D perhaps being TRBD1 or TRBD2 (5 bases each). CDR3 length: 12 residues. Deletions cut 3 bases from V and 3 bases from J, with 6 bases between. Germline values: CDR1 MDHEN, CDR2 SYDVKM. The CDR3 DNA sequence: TGTGCCAGCAGTTTGGGGGACTACGAGCAGTACTTC. This gives the protein CASSLGDYEQYF.

This clonotype was detected ten times or more. The chain combines TRBV12-3 or TRBV12-4 with TRBJ2-3; no reliable D call. This CDR3 comprises 11 residues. V dropped 5 bases and J dropped 5 bases, with 5 bases sitting between them. The CDR3 region has the DNA TGTGCCAGCAGTACGAGAGATACGCAGTATTTT. Its protein is CASSTRDTQYF.